This T cell receptor beta chain was found in a study of technical replicates of blood from several donors. V gave up 6 bases and J gave up 0 bases, with 14 bases separating them. The CDR3 has 15 residues. The germline CDR1 and CDR2 sequences are SNHLY and FYNNEI. TCRdb's table, derived via immunoSEQ multiplex PCR, lists solely in-frame clones and lacks some. The data show about 88,000 clones, roughly 93% seen once. Sequencing used T cells isolated from PBMCs. The gene calls are TRBV2 and TRBJ1-2; TRBD1 is a possible D gene (6 bases). The clonotype originates from a human donor in good health. CDR3 region: CASRRGHEPNYGYTF. In nucleotides, the CDR3 is TGTGCCAGCAGGAGGGGACACGAACCTAACTATGGCTACACCTTC.